A selection of T cell receptor beta chains follows, all from one sample in a study of CD8 T cells in ankylosing spondylitis. TCRdb independently ran MiXCR on the 5' RACE reads; one entry per CDR3 protein. The sample has roughly 91,000 distinct CDR3 sequences; 8% to 10% are singletons. Sequenced material: blood, either unsorted or a sorted T cell fraction (not recorded which). Every receptor here comes from a male donor with ankylosing spondylitis or in good health (not recorded which). Both conserved end residues are part of each CDR3. A D gene is named only where the DNA matches it firmly. Rows may omit the clone size; those that give it use once, few, many or a size class.

>TRBV10-3|TRBD2|many
CAISGGGGSYNEQFF
>TRBV12-3/TRBV12-4|TRBD1|many
CASSFFLGTVSSYEQYF
>TRBV18|NA|many
CASSPPSLSGEQYF
>TRBV2|NA|many
CASRVTGTNTGELFF
>TRBV5-1|NA|many
CATEGAPYEQYF
>TRBV29-1|TRBD2|many
CSVVAGTRQNIQYF
>TRBV20-1|NA|many
CSAGDGTLGSNQPQHF
>TRBV4-3|NA|many
CASSRQAVNTEAFF
>TRBV7-2|TRBD1|many
CASSLRPGGNTEAFF
>TRBV7-6|NA|many
CASTPGAGRGGEKLFF
>TRBV2|NA|NA
CASDKGSPLSGANVLTF
>TRBV5-1|NA|many
CASSLWQGNTGELFF
>TRBV7-9|NA|many
CASSLEANTEAFF
>TRBV18|NA|many
CASSPLELEQFF
>TRBV5-6|NA|few
CASSSSGTRDPYNEQFF
>TRBV7-2|NA|NA
CASSARRLPGNTIYF
>TRBV2|TRBD2|many
CASSPGLATDTQYF
>TRBV29-1|NA|many
CSVDKGPGTDTQYF
>TRBV18|TRBD1|few
CASSQKQGGTEAFF
>TRBV4-3|TRBD2|many
CASSQDNSGGYNEQFF
>TRBV7-6|TRBD2|many
CASSLVAGVVPGELFF
>TRBV5-6|TRBD2|NA
CASSLVGGYNEQFF
>TRBV12-3/TRBV12-4|NA|many
CASRQIQGPNEQFF
>TRBV4-2|TRBD2|many
CASSLLSSGGGDTQYF
>TRBV20-1|NA|many
CSARSRTGNQETQYF
>TRBV7-6|TRBD2|many
CASSLTGGLAAHNEQFF
>TRBV6-2/TRBV6-3|NA|many
CASSNTYEQYF
>TRBV7-2|NA|many
CASSLALDPSGNTIYF
>TRBV3-1|NA|many
CASSSSDRIGPNPYGYTF
>TRBV29-1|NA|many
CSVSDTRGEETQYF
>TRBV18|NA|many
CASSQDSAVGAFF
>TRBV12-3/TRBV12-4|TRBD2|few
CASSLRLAGSYEQYF
>TRBV20-1|TRBD2|many
CSAPGLAGIEQFF
>TRBV24-1|TRBD2|many
CATSAGTSGAYTQYF
>TRBV7-3|TRBD1|many
CASSFRQGDTEAFF
>TRBV20-1|TRBD1|NA
CSARRDRVAEQYF
>TRBV20-1|TRBD1|many
CSASGTAHYEQYF
>TRBV5-1|TRBD2|many
CASSLRLAGGPSSYNEQFF
>TRBV20-1|NA|many
CSAGRDSGLVEQYF
>TRBV20-1|NA|many
CSGSPPPLNNEQFF
>TRBV27|TRBD2|many
CASSLSVAGADEQYF
>TRBV29-1|TRBD1|many
CSVEDGWTGGLYNEQFF
>TRBV7-2|NA|many
CASRDTGRNYGYTF
>TRBV20-1|NA|many
CSASRGERNQPQHF
>TRBV7-9|NA|many
CASSLVYNEQFF
>TRBV18|NA|many
CASSPLQEILYDEKLFF